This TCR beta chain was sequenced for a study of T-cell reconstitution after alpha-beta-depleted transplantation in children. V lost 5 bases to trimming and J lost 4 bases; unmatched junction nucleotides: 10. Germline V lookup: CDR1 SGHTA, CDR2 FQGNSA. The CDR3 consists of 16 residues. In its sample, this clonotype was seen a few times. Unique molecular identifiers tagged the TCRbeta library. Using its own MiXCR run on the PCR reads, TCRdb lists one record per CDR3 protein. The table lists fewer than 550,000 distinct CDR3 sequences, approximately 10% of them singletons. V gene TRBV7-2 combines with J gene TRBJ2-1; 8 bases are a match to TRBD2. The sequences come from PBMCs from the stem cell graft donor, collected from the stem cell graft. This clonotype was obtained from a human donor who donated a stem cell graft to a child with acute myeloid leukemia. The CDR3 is CASSQYTSGGYNEQFF. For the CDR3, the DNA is TGTGCCAGCAGCCAATACACTAGCGGAGGGTACAATGAGCAGTTCTTC.